What follows are 14 T cell receptor beta chains derived from one specimen sequenced in a study of tumor-infiltrating lymphocytes in primary liver carcinoma. Germline DNA was also extracted, while the blood RNA originated from unsorted whole blood. From 500 ng of total RNA, TCR beta-specific cDNA was reverse-transcribed using a constant-region primer. Amplification in three nested multiplex PCR rounds with slightly modified ARM-PCR gave rise to TCR beta libraries. Investigators reported that the first two PCR rounds, at around 11 cycles each, used TRBV1-TRBV30 forward primers with a C-beta reverse primer. TCRdb recomputed calls from the multiplex PCR reads with MiXCR, one row per CDR3 protein. The sample holds fewer than 400,000 distinct CDR3 sequences, roughly three fifths seen once. Sequences were obtained from peripheral blood. These TCRs come from a woman in her twenties or thirties with primary liver carcinoma and hepatitis B virus infection.

This clonotype came up many times. The V call is TRBV4-2, the J call TRBJ1-6; D remains unclear. CDR3 length equals 13 residues. CDR1 and CDR2 from the germline V gene are LGHNA and YNFKEQ. Trimming left V 0 bases short and J 15 bases short, with 12 bases between. The CDR3 DNA is TGTGCCAGCAGCCAAGAGAACACGGCCGTCCTCCACTTT. Protein sequence: CASSQENTAVLHF.

The chain joins TRBV6-5 to TRBJ2-2; D may be TRBD1 (5 bases). From germline, CDR1 is MNHEY and CDR2 SVGAGI. This CDR3 contains 14 residues. Trimming stripped 10 bases from V and 5 bases from J, with 17 bases between. CDR3 bases: TGTGCCAACACCAAGTTCAGGGAAACCGGGGAGCTGTTTTTT. It specifies CANTKFRETGELFF.

On this clonotype: A much larger clonotype is one base distant, so this may be a read error. The chain links TRBV4-1 to TRBJ1-2; a possible D gene is TRBD1 (6 bases). The germline CDR1 and CDR2 sequences are MGHRA and YSYEKL. Trimming removed 2 bases from V and 3 bases from J, with 19 bases in between. The CDR3 is 17 residues long. The CDR3: CASSQILGGQDYYGYTF. For the CDR3, the DNA is TGCGCCAGCAGCCAAATTTTAGGGGGGCAGGATTACTATGGCTACACCTTC.

V and J are TRBV6-5 and TRBJ2-3; 7 nucleotides align to TRBD2. With V trimmed by 9 bases and J by 2 bases, 5 bases remained unmatched. CDR3 length: 13 amino acids. Germline CDR1 and CDR2: MNHEY and SVGAGI. CDR3 loop: CASGLVDTDTQYF. The CDR3 coding sequence is TGTGCCAGTGGACTAGTGGACACAGATACGCAGTATTTT.

Ten or more counts support this clonotype. The V gene is TRBV4-3, the J gene TRBJ1-2, with D possibly TRBD1 on 6 matching bases. The CDR3 spans 16 residues. CDR1 is LGHNA and CDR2 is YSLEER in the germline V gene. Trimming removed 0 bases at V and 8 bases at J, with 19 bases between. The CDR3 sequence is CASSQDRAGGALGYTF. The CDR3 DNA reads as TGCGCCAGCAGCCAAGATAGAGCGGGGGGCGCATTGGGCTACACCTTC.

This clonotype was found many times. The rearrangement joins TRBV6-5 to TRBJ2-5; 7 bases fit TRBD2. CDR3 length: 14 residues. V lost 3 bases and J lost 4; bases outside the gene matches: 5. Germline CDR1 MNHEY, CDR2 SVGAGI. CDR3: CASSYGAGLETQYF. CDR3 DNA: TGTGCCAGCAGTTATGGAGCGGGATTAGAGACCCAGTACTTC.

In the case of this clonotype: The junction does not match germline at one end; this may be a read error. This chain uses TRBV28 with TRBJ2-1; perhaps TRBD1 as D (6 bases). The CDR3 runs to 15 residues. The germline gives CDR1 MDHEN, CDR2 SYDVKM. The CDR3 region has the DNA TGTGCCAGCAGTTCACACAGGGTCCCCTACAATGAGCAGTCCTTC. Residues: CASSSHRVPYNEQSF.

Of note for this clonotype: A much larger clone sits a single nucleotide away, making a read error possible. This chain joins TRBV29-1 and TRBJ2-7; 12 nucleotides agree with TRBD2. The trim removed 6 bases at V and 13 bases at J, leaving 13 bases unmatched. CDR3 length equals 13 residues. The germline gives CDR1 SQVTM, CDR2 ANQGSEA. The DNA for the CDR3 is TGCAGCGTCCTGACTAGCGGGAGTCCCACCAATTACTTC. Translation gives CSVLTSGSPTNYF.

This clonotype appeared a few times. The chain carries TRBV5-5 and TRBJ2-1, with a possible D match to TRBD1 (6 bases). Trimming removed 6 bases at V and 2 bases at J, with 12 bases between. This CDR3 is built from 14 residues. The germline V gene encodes CDR1 SGHKS and CDR2 YYEKEE (reference sequence). The DNA of the CDR3 is TGTGCCAGCACCGAGGGGGTGCCCTACAATGAGCAGTTCTTC. Its protein product is CASTEGVPYNEQFF.

This clonotype was counted only a few times. This chain links TRBV5-5 with TRBJ2-3; tentatively, D is TRBD2 (5 bases). Trimming took 4 bases from V and 4 from J, leaving 7 bases between them. The CDR3 spans 12 residues. Germline CDR1 and CDR2: SGHKS and YYEKEE (reference sequence). CDR3: CASSQDSDTQYF. In DNA form, the CDR3 reads TGTGCCAGCAGCCAGGACTCAGATACGCAGTATTTT.

This clonotype was found many times. The chain links TRBV14 to TRBJ2-6; D not certain. The CDR3 has 13 amino acids. CDR1 and CDR2 from the germline V gene are SGHDN and FVKESK. Trimming stripped 4 bases from V and 2 bases from J, with 3 bases between. The CDR3 loop is CASSRPGANVLTF. The CDR3 nucleotides read TGTGCCAGCAGCCGCCCTGGGGCCAACGTCCTGACTTTC.

To note about this clonotype: One end of the junction varies from germline; a read error may be responsible. This chain connects TRBV5-4 to TRBJ2-6, with 8 bases fitting TRBD1. This CDR3 has 16 amino acids. Germline CDR1 SGHNT, CDR2 YYREEE (reference sequence). Written as DNA, the CDR3 is TGTGCCAGCAGCAGACAGGGGTTGCCTCTGTTCCACGTCCTAACTTTC. It translates to CASSRQGLPLFHVLTF.

The rearrangement links TRBV5-5 to TRBJ2-1; D might be TRBD1 or TRBD2, each matching 6 bases. The germline V and J ends were trimmed by 2 bases and 6 bases, with 15 bases remaining between them. CDR3 length equals 15 residues. Germline loops: CDR1 SGHKS, CDR2 YYEKEE (reference sequence). The CDR3 here is CASSFHLGGFNEQFF. The CDR3 DNA reads TGTGCCAGCAGCTTTCACTTAGGGGGGTTCAATGAGCAGTTCTTC.

For this clonotype: Given a much more abundant clone one base away, this may be a read error. CDR3 sequence (DNA): TGTGTCAGCAGTTACCCAGAACAGGGGCCAGATACGCAGTATTTT. Amino acid sequence: CVSSYPEQGPDTQYF. The chain links TRBV6-6 to TRBJ2-3, with TRBD1 identical over 7 bases. CDR1 and CDR2 (germline): MNHNY, SVGAGI (reference sequence). The CDR3 covers 15 residues.